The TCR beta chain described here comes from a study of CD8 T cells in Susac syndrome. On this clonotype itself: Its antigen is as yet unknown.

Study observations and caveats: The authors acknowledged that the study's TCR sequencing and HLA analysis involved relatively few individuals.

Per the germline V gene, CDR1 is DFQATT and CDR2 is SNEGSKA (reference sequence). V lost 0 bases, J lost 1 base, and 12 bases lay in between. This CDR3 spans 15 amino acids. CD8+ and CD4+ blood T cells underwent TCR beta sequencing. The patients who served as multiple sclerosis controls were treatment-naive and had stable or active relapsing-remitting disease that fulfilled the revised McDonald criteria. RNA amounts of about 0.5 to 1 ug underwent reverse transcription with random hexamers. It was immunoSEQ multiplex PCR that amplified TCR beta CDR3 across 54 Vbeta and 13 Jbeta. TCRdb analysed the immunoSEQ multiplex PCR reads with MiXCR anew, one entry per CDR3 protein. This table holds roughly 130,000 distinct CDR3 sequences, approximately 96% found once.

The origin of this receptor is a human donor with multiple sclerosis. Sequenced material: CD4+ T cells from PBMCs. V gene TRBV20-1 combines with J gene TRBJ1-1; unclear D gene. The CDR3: CSARDDAGRNTEAFF. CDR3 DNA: TGCAGTGCTAGAGATGATGCCGGGAGGAACACTGAAGCTTTCTTT.